This T cell receptor (beta chain) was found in a study of T cells after somatic rescue of genetic block (dated by TCRdb to between 2020 and 2021). Study-wide context: The study assessed how robust, over the long term, a T-cell system was when the system had developed through somatic rescue of a genetic block in T-cell development.

Library preparation used the immunoSEQ multiplex PCR assay. Here the immuneACCESS table is served through TCRdb, limited to in-frame sequences with V and J called. Missing clones are a known gap in these copies; in checked studies unresolved V genes cover under half, and the rest lacks a known reason. The sample table contains 100,000 to 120,000 clones; only one count was recorded for over 80% of them. The ten largest clonotypes hold over 1.1% of the sample. V loses 9 bases of germline sequence and J loses 3 bases, and the interval between the two ends is 11 bases. Per the germline V gene, ENHRY is the CDR1 and SYGVKD is the CDR2. Taken from cysteine to phenylalanine, the CDR3 has 13 residues. Of all the DNA, just the CDR3 is kept, 39 bases in frame from base 1. In its sample, this clone was seen a few times. Its antigen remains undetermined. No base-level quality is on record; no much larger clone is a single base apart.

The chain is encoded by TRBV10-3 joined to TRBJ2-2; matching of 6 bases hints at TRBD2 as the D gene. The TCR originated in a woman under 30. Sequences were obtained from peripheral blood mononuclear cells (PBMCs). CDR3 protein: CAIQRADTGELFF. In nucleotides, the sequence is TGTGCCATTCAGCGGGCGGACACCGGGGAGCTGTTTTTT.